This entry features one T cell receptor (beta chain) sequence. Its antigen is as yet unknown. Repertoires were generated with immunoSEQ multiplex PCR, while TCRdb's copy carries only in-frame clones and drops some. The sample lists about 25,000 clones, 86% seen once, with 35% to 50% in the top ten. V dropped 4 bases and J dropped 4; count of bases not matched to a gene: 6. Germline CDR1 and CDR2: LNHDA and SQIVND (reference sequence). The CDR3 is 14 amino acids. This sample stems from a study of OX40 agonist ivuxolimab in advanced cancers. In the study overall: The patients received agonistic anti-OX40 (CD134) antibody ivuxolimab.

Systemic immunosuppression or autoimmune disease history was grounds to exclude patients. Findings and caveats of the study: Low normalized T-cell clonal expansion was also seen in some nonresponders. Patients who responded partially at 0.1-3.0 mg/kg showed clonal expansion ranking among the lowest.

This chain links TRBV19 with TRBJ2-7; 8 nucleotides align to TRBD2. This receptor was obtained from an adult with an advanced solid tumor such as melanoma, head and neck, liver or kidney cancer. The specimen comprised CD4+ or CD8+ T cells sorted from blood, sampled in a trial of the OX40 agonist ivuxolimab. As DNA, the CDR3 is TGTGCCAGTAGTACGGGACTAGTTGGGTACGAGCAGTACTTC. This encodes CASSTGLVGYEQYF.